Listed here are 28 T cell receptor beta chains from one sample, sequenced in a study of regulatory T cells in long-lasting Graves disease. Time point given: newly diagnosed GD, antithyroid drugs for less than 3 months. PBMCs provided the RNA from which the TCR library was made. Building the TCR beta libraries relied on iRepertoire HTBI primers, and CDR3 regions underwent Arm-PCR. TCRdb recomputed calls from the multiplex PCR reads with MiXCR, one row per CDR3 protein. This repertoire shows under 800,000 distinct CDR3 sequences, roughly 15% found once; its top ten account for under 20%. The same sample was also studied in work on T cells in Graves' hyperthyroidism and ophthalmopathy.

The specimen comprised peripheral blood mononuclear cells (PBMCs), sampled at new diagnosis, from a patient treated with antithyroid drugs. The source of these receptors is a woman in her twenties or thirties with Graves disease.

This clonotype was counted ten times or more. The J gene is TRBJ2-7, the V gene TRBV28, with a tentative D call TRBD2 (6 bases). The germline V gene encodes CDR1 MDHEN and CDR2 SYDVKM. V was trimmed by 4 bases and J by 2 bases, leaving 15 bases between them. The CDR3 extends over 15 amino acids. CDR3 bases: TGTGCCAGCAGTTGGTCGGGAGCCCCCCCCTACGAGCAGTACTTC. It is translated as CASSWSGAPPYEQYF.

In this sample, this clonotype turned up many times. This rearrangement joins TRBV24-1 to TRBJ1-1; a possible D gene is TRBD1 (6 bases). V dropped 1 base and J dropped 12 bases, with 14 bases sitting between them. The CDR3 totals 13 residues. Germline lookup yields CDR1 KGHDR and CDR2 SFDVKD. The CDR3 is CATSDFGHRESFF. In DNA, the CDR3 is TGTGCCACCAGTGATTTCGGCCACAGGGAGTCTTTCTTT.

This clonotype occurred a few times. The chain joins TRBV11-2 to TRBJ2-3, with D uncertain. V gave up 8 bases and J gave up 8 bases, with 23 bases separating them. CDR1 is SGHAT and CDR2 is FQNNGV in the germline V gene. This CDR3 has 15 amino acids. CDR3 sequence: CASSPDLLPSGTQYF. The CDR3 bases are TGTGCCAGCTCCCCGGACCTATTGCCCTCGGGTACGCAGTATTTT. Combining the CDR3 with reference TRBV11-2 and TRBJ2-3 gives the whole variable domain EAGVAQSPRYKIIEKRQSVAFWCNPISGHATLYWYQQILGQGPKLLIQFQNNGVVDDSQLPKDRFSAERLKGVDSTLKIQPAKLEDSAVYLCASSPDLLPSGTQYFGPGTRLTVL.

V is TRBV5-1 and J is TRBJ2-7, with 12 bases that match TRBD1. This CDR3 is 15 amino acids long. V was pared by 4 bases and J by 3 bases, with 5 bases of the junction left unmatched. Germline loops: CDR1 SGHRS, CDR2 YFSETQ. The CDR3 DNA follows: TGCGCCAGCAGCGGGGGACAGGGGGCCGGCTACGAGCAGTACTTC. Encoded protein: CASSGGQGAGYEQYF.

The chain couples TRBV19 to TRBJ1-5; maybe TRBD1 (5 bases). Trimming took off 3 bases at V and 6 bases at J, with 12 bases between the two ends. The CDR3 covers 14 residues. The V gene's germline CDR1 is LNHDA and CDR2 SQIVND (reference sequence). The chain's CDR3 is CASSILRGRQPQHF. The CDR3 region has the DNA TGTGCCAGTAGTATTTTGAGGGGACGTCAGCCCCAGCATTTT.

This clonotype turned up a few times. The rearrangement links TRBV5-6 to TRBJ2-7; 7 bases match TRBD1. V gave up 4 bases and J gave up 7 bases; unmatched junction bases: 17. CDR3 length: 16 amino acids. Germline CDR1 is SGHDT and CDR2 is YYEEEE. CDR3 in amino acids: CASSRQGRDSVREQYF. The DNA of the CDR3 is TGTGCCAGCAGCCGACAAGGCCGGGACAGCGTACGGGAGCAGTACTTC.

This clonotype was detected many times. This sequence joins TRBV5-1 and TRBJ2-1; D is unresolved. In germline, CDR1 is SGHRS, CDR2 YFSETQ. Trimming took off 6 bases at V and 0 bases at J, with 7 bases between the two ends. The CDR3 runs to 13 residues. The CDR3 bases are TGCGCCAGCATGCAGAGCTCCTACAATGAGCAGTTCTTC. Protein sequence: CASMQSSYNEQFF.

This clonotype was recorded at least ten times. This chain uses TRBV28 with TRBJ2-3; D is unclear. This CDR3 contains 15 residues. The germline V and J ends were trimmed by 6 bases and 0 bases, with 13 bases remaining between them. The germline V gene has CDR1 MDHEN and CDR2 SYDVKM. The CDR3 region is CASSAPGPSTDTQYF. The CDR3 nucleotides read TGTGCCAGCAGCGCCCCGGGCCCTAGCACAGATACGCAGTATTTT. Variable domain in full (rest from reference TRBV28 and TRBJ2-3): DVKVTQSSRYLVKRTGEKVFLECVQDMDHENMFWYRQDPGLGLRLIYFSYDVKMKEKGDIPEGYSVSREKKERFSLILESASTNQTSMYLCASSAPGPSTDTQYFGPGTRLTVL.

This clonotype was seen many times. The rearrangement links TRBV28 to TRBJ2-2; 8 bases match TRBD1. CDR3 length: 19 residues. Germline V gene data show CDR1 as MDHEN and CDR2 as SYDVKM. Trimming removed 4 bases from V and 4 bases from J; junction bases left unmatched: 17. CDR3 amino acids: CASSSATGDQSRSTGELFF. The CDR3 DNA follows: TGTGCCAGCAGTTCCGCGACAGGGGACCAATCTAGATCCACCGGGGAGCTGTTTTTT.

Turning to this clonotype: This CDR3 is missing its conserved last phenylalanine or tryptophan, likely due to a read error. The chain links TRBV5-1 to TRBJ1-2; weak D call: TRBD1 (6 bases). Trimming took off 1 base at V and 6 bases at J, with 10 bases between the two ends. The CDR3 is 13 residues long. CDR1 is SGHRS, CDR2 YFSETQ, per germline. The CDR3: CASSLRPGDGYTL. The DNA of the CDR3 is TGCGCCAGCAGCTTGCGCCCAGGGGATGGCTACACCCTC.

This clonotype occurred once. The V and J genes are TRBV30 and TRBJ2-1, with 10 nucleotides matching TRBD1. CDR1 and CDR2 (germline): GTSNPN, SVGIG (reference sequence). The CDR3 contains 14 residues. V gave up 5 bases and J gave up 6 bases; unmatched junction bases: 7. CDR3 protein: CAWGTGTGVNEQFF. As DNA, the CDR3 is TGTGCCTGGGGGACCGGGACAGGGGTCAATGAGCAGTTCTTC.

In its sample, this clonotype was seen many times. The V and J genes are TRBV28 and TRBJ1-4; D not resolved. V was clipped by 2 bases and J by 0 bases, with 7 bases between them. This CDR3 region has 15 residues. CDR1 is MDHEN and CDR2 is SYDVKM in the germline V gene. The CDR3 nucleotides read TGTGCCAGCAGTTTAGGTAGTGCAACTAATGAAAAACTGTTTTTT. It codes for CASSLGSATNEKLFF.

This clonotype was found a few times. V and J are TRBV15 and TRBJ1-2; unclear D gene. Germline-derived CDR1 and CDR2 are LNHNV and YYDKDF (reference sequence). The V and J ends lost 1 base and 2 bases respectively, with 17 bases between them. The CDR3 covers 17 residues. The CDR3 spells CATSRGTLSGGNYGYTF. CDR3 in DNA: TGTGCCACCAGCAGAGGGACGCTGAGTGGAGGCAACTATGGCTACACCTTC. Using reference TRBV15 and TRBJ1-2 for the parts outside the CDR3, the full variable domain is DAMVIQNPRYQVTQFGKPVTLSCSQTLNHNVMYWYQQKSSQAPKLLFHYYDKDFNNEADTPDNFQSRRPNTSFCFLDIRSPGLGDTAMYLCATSRGTLSGGNYGYTFGSGTRLTVV.

In its sample, this clonotype was seen many times. J is TRBJ1-1 and V is TRBV6-1; tentative D call: TRBD1 (6 bases). The V end lost 6 bases, the J end lost 1 base, and 18 bases lay between the germline ends. From germline, CDR1 is MNHNS and CDR2 SASEGT. This CDR3 contains 16 residues. The CDR3 protein is CASSPSPGQKNTEAFF. The CDR3 DNA sequence: TGTGCCAGCAGCCCATCACCAGGACAGAAGAACACTGAAGCTTTCTTT.

This clonotype was recorded many times. The genes are TRBV10-2 and TRBJ2-3, with D hard to call. CDR1 is WSHSY and CDR2 is SAAADI in the germline V gene. The V gene lost 4 bases and the J gene lost 5 bases, with 4 bases spanning the gap. This CDR3 region has 11 residues. The CDR3 is CASSARDTQYF. The CDR3 bases are TGCGCCAGCAGTGCAAGAGATACGCAGTATTTT.

This clonotype was counted ten times or more. In nucleotides, the CDR3 is TGTGCCACCAAAGGGGTGTGGCTAGCGGGAGGAATTAGTGAGCAGTTCTTC. This sequence encodes CATKGVWLAGGISEQFF. V usage is TRBV12-3 or TRBV12-4 and J usage is TRBJ2-1; 11 bases fit TRBD2. Trimming cost V 10 bases and J 9 bases; bases outside gene matches: 20. There are 17 residues in the CDR3.

This clonotype was seen ten or more times. CDR3 loop: CATAETGRNGYTF. The CDR3 nucleotides are TGTGCCACCGCGGAGACAGGGAGGAATGGCTACACCTTC. The V call is TRBV28, the J call TRBJ1-2; 7 bases are a match to TRBD1. The V gene's germline CDR1 is MDHEN and CDR2 SYDVKM. V gave up 10 bases and J gave up 6 bases; unmatched junction bases: 11. The CDR3 loop spans 13 amino acids.

This clonotype has a handful of counts. This rearrangement joins TRBV16 to TRBJ1-5; possibly TRBD1 for D (6 bases). V dropped 4 bases and J dropped 9 bases, with 16 bases sitting between them. CDR3 length: 14 residues. Germline values: CDR1 KGHSY, CDR2 FQNENV. As DNA, the CDR3 is TGTGCCAGCAGCCCGGGGGCCGGCCTGCGGCCCCAGCATTTT. It encodes CASSPGAGLRPQHF. Supplemented by reference TRBV16 and TRBJ1-5, the full variable domain reads GEEVAQTPKHLVRGEGQKAKLYCAPIKGHSYVFWYQQVLKNEFKFLISFQNENVFDETGMPKERFSAKCLPNSPCSLEIQATKLEDSAVYFCASSPGAGLRPQHFGDGTRLSIL.

This clonotype was observed a handful of times. This sequence joins TRBV25-1 and TRBJ1-5; D remains unclear. Germline loops: CDR1 MGHDK, CDR2 SYGVNS. CDR3 length: 14 residues. V was trimmed by 3 bases and J by 2 bases, leaving 8 bases between them. The CDR3 here is CASSDAAGNQPQHF. The CDR3 DNA sequence: TGTGCCAGCAGTGACGCGGCTGGCAATCAGCCCCAGCATTTT.

In this sample, this clonotype turned up many times. The chain links TRBV12-3 or TRBV12-4 to TRBJ1-3; D may be TRBD1 (5 bases). This CDR3 has 15 amino acids. Trimming shortened V by 3 bases and J by 2 bases, and 11 bases separated the two germline ends. CDR3 residues: CASSFALGAGNTIYF. The CDR3 coding sequence is TGTGCCAGCAGTTTCGCTTTGGGGGCTGGAAACACCATATATTTT.

The table lists this clonotype with a few counts. Here the CDR3 reads CASSLKSRQADTQYF. The CDR3 DNA reads as TGTGCCAGCAGCTTAAAGTCGAGGCAGGCAGATACGCAGTATTTT. V usage is TRBV7-2 and J usage is TRBJ2-3; no firm D call. CDR3 length: 15 amino acids. Germline CDR1 and CDR2: SGHTA and FQGNSA. V was cut by 2 bases and J by 4 bases, with 13 bases left in between.

This clonotype was seen at least ten times. J is TRBJ2-1 and V is TRBV12-3 or TRBV12-4; D could derive from TRBD1 or TRBD2 (5 bases each). The CDR3 sequence is 13 residues long. Trimming cost V 6 bases and J 4 bases, with 10 bases left between them. CDR3 in DNA: TGTGCCAGCAGCTCCGGGGCTTACAATGAGCAGTTCTTC. It translates to CASSSGAYNEQFF.

The chain uses TRBV6-2 or TRBV6-3 and TRBJ2-1, with D perhaps TRBD1 (5 bases). The CDR3 consists of 13 residues. Per the germline V gene, CDR1 is MNHEY and CDR2 is SVGEGT. Trimming cost V 6 bases and J 8 bases, with 14 bases left between them. In DNA form, the CDR3 reads TGTGCCAGCAGAACTGACAGATTCCATGAGCAGTTCTTC. Its translation: CASRTDRFHEQFF.

This clonotype was seen many times. The chain is built from TRBV28 and TRBJ1-5, with D perhaps matching TRBD1 (5 bases). CDR1 is MDHEN and CDR2 is SYDVKM in the germline V gene. Trimming removed 3 bases from V and 0 bases from J, with 9 bases in between. This CDR3 comprises 15 residues. The CDR3 nucleotides are TGTGCCAGCAGTTTTGTAGGGGATAGCAATCAGCCCCAGCATTTT. Its protein product is CASSFVGDSNQPQHF.

This clonotype has a handful of counts. With a much larger clone just one base away, this may be a read error. The CDR3 DNA sequence: TGTGCCTGCAGCTTACTAAGGGGCAGCGGTCAGCCCCAGCATTTT. Amino acids: CACSLLRGSGQPQHF. The chain combines TRBV11-2 with TRBJ1-5; a possible D gene is TRBD1 (5 bases). Germline-derived CDR1 and CDR2 are SGHAT and FQNNGV. The CDR3 runs to 15 residues. Drawing the rest from reference TRBV11-2 and TRBJ1-5, the complete variable domain is EAGVAQSPRYKIIEKRQSVAFWCNPISGHATLYWYQQILGQGPKLLIQFQNNGVVDDSQLPKDRFSAERLKGVDSTLKIQPAKLEDSAVYLCACSLLRGSGQPQHFGDGTRLSIL.

This clonotype was counted ten times or more. The rearrangement uses TRBV6-2 or TRBV6-3 and TRBJ2-1, with 10 bases fitting TRBD2. V shed 9 bases and J 7 bases; nucleotides not matched to a gene: 15. The CDR3 sequence is 16 residues long. CDR1 and CDR2 (germline): MNHEY, SVGEGT. CDR3 protein: CASLTRTSGGGNEQFF. CDR3 DNA: TGTGCCAGTTTGACCAGGACTAGCGGAGGGGGGAATGAGCAGTTCTTC.

This clonotype was recorded once. The V call is TRBV19, the J call TRBJ2-3; the D gene could be TRBD1 or TRBD2 (5 bases each). Trimming removed 7 bases at V and 8 bases at J, with 10 bases between. The CDR3 contains 11 residues. In germline, CDR1 is LNHDA, CDR2 SQIVND (reference sequence). CDR3 DNA: TGTGCCAGTAATCGGGGCCCTACGCAGTATTTT. Encoded protein: CASNRGPTQYF.

This clonotype was found a few times. The genes are TRBV20-1 and TRBJ2-1; perhaps TRBD2 as D (5 bases). V gave up 0 bases and J gave up 5 bases, with 14 bases separating them. Germline CDR1 is DFQATT and CDR2 is SNEGSKA (reference sequence). This CDR3 region has 15 residues. The CDR3 DNA reads as TGCAGTGCTAGAGACCCGCTAGCTAGTCACAATGAGCAGTTCTTC. It encodes CSARDPLASHNEQFF.